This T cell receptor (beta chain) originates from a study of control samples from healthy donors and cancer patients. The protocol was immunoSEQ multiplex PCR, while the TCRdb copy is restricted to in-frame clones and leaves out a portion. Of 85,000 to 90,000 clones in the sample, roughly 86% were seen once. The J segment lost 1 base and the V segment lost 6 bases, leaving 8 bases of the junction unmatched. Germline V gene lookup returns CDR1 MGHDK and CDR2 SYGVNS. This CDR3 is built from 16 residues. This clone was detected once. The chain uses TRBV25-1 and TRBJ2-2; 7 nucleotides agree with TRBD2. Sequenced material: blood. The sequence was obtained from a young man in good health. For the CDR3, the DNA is TGTGCCAGCAGCCCCCGGCAGCGGGGGAACACCGGGGAGCTGTTTTTT. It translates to CASSPRQRGNTGELFF.